This entry lists 24 T cell receptor beta chains sequenced from one sample in a study of OX40 agonist ivuxolimab in advanced cancers. Libraries were prepared by immunoSEQ multiplex PCR; TCRdb keeps only in-frame clonotypes and omits some of them. The sample comprises roughly 60,000 clones, about 88% of which are singletons, and under 4.5% rests with the top ten. Sequencing was performed on CD4+ or CD8+ T cells sorted from blood, taken in a trial of the OX40 agonist ivuxolimab. Receptors originate from an adult with an advanced solid tumor such as melanoma, head and neck, liver or kidney cancer.

This clone has only one observation. This rearrangement joins TRBV5-4 to TRBJ1-6; 7 nucleotides line up with TRBD1. Trimming removed 0 bases from V and 8 bases from J; junction bases left unmatched: 2. The CDR3 loop spans 14 amino acids. In germline, CDR1 is SGHNT, CDR2 YYREEE (reference sequence). CDR3 amino acids: CASSLVQGYSPLHF. DNA for the CDR3: TGTGCCAGCAGCTTGGTACAGGGGTATTCACCCCTCCACTTT.

This clone appeared a few times. V gene TRBV5-6 combines with J gene TRBJ2-5, with D tentatively TRBD1 or TRBD2 (5 bases each). This CDR3 has 13 residues. V was shortened by 0 bases and J by 3 bases, with 6 bases between the two germline ends. Germline values: CDR1 SGHDT, CDR2 YYEEEE. The CDR3 is CASSLVGEETQYF. The CDR3, as DNA: TGTGCCAGCAGCTTGGTGGGGGAAGAGACCCAGTACTTC. Full variable domain (missing parts from reference TRBV5-6 and TRBJ2-5): DAGVTQSPTHLIKTRGQQVTLRCSPKSGHDTVSWYQQALGQGPQFIFQYYEEEERQRGNFPDRFSGHQFPNYSSELNVNALLLGDSALYLCASSLVGEETQYFGPGTRLLVL.

This clone was counted a few times. The V and J genes are TRBV6-5 and TRBJ1-2; D unclear. Germline V gene data show CDR1 as MNHEY and CDR2 as SVGAGI. Trimming shortened V by 1 base and J by 6 bases, and 18 bases separated the two germline ends. The CDR3 loop spans 16 amino acids. The CDR3 reads CASSYFPRTGANGYTF. CDR3 DNA sequence: TGTGCCAGCAGTTACTTTCCGAGGACGGGCGCTAATGGCTACACCTTC.

This rearrangement joins TRBV7-2 to TRBJ2-7, with D unclear. This CDR3 has 12 residues. Germline loops: CDR1 SGHTA, CDR2 FQGNSA. The ends were cut back, 5 bases at V and 4 bases at J, with 9 bases in the middle. The chain's CDR3 is CASSKAVYEQYF. The CDR3 region has the DNA TGTGCCAGCAGCAAAGCCGTTTACGAGCAGTACTTC.

The chain employs TRBV29-1 and TRBJ2-1; 8 bases are a match to TRBD1. Per the germline V gene, CDR1 is SQVTM and CDR2 is ANQGSEA. The CDR3 has 11 residues. V lost 6 bases, J lost 8 bases, and 3 bases stayed unmatched. The CDR3, as DNA: TGCAGCGTAGACAGGGGCCATGAGCAGTTCTTC. Its protein is CSVDRGHEQFF.

In DNA form, the CDR3 reads TGTGCCAGCAGTGAAGGGTACAGGGTATCGGATGGCTACACCTTC. The encoded protein is CASSEGYRVSDGYTF. V gene TRBV6-1 combines with J gene TRBJ1-2; tentatively, D is TRBD1 (6 bases). Trimming stripped 1 base from V and 6 bases from J, with 15 bases between. Germline lookup yields CDR1 MNHNS and CDR2 SASEGT. The CDR3 is 15 residues long.

The chain employs TRBV5-1 and TRBJ1-1, with D possibly being TRBD1 (6 bases). The CDR3 extends over 14 amino acids. Trimming left V 0 bases short and J 5 bases short, with 11 bases between. Germline lookup yields CDR1 SGHRS and CDR2 YFSETQ. The CDR3 DNA follows: TGCGCCAGCAGCTTGGAAAGGGGGGCTACTGAAGCTTTCTTT. Residues: CASSLERGATEAFF.

The chain uses TRBV20-1 and TRBJ1-3; D ambiguous. The CDR3 spans 10 residues. Trimming stripped 5 bases from V and 7 bases from J, with 6 bases between. In germline, CDR1 is DFQATT, CDR2 SNEGSKA (reference sequence). CDR3: CSAGSNTIYF. The CDR3 bases are TGCAGTGCTGGCTCGAACACCATATATTTT.

On this clone: This sample includes further DNA sequences coding for the same CDR3. The rearrangement links TRBV5-1 to TRBJ1-1, with a possible D match to TRBD1 (5 bases). The CDR3 totals 16 residues. Trimming took 4 bases from V and 1 from J, leaving 17 bases between them. CDR1 SGHRS and CDR2 YFSETQ come from the germline V gene. This chain's CDR3 is CASSPGRGWGNTEAFF. The CDR3 region has the DNA TGCGCCAGCAGCCCCGGAAGGGGATGGGGGAACACTGAAGCTTTCTTT.

The chain couples TRBV10-2 to TRBJ2-7; D is unclear. This CDR3 comprises 15 residues. With 0 bases removed from V and 0 bases from J, the gap between germline ends came to 9 bases. Germline CDR1 is WSHSY and CDR2 is SAAADI. The CDR3 region is CASSESFLSSYEQYF. As DNA, the CDR3 is TGCGCCAGCAGTGAGTCTTTTCTGAGCTCCTACGAGCAGTACTTC.

V is TRBV5-1 and J is TRBJ1-4; no definite D call. Germline lookup yields CDR1 SGHRS and CDR2 YFSETQ. The CDR3 runs 15 residues. Trimming stripped 2 bases from V and 3 bases from J, with 11 bases between. CDR3 sequence: CASSLAGSSNEKLFF. The CDR3 nucleotides are TGCGCCAGCAGCTTAGCCGGGTCTTCTAATGAAAAACTGTTTTTT.

The chain carries TRBV10-3 and TRBJ1-1; 8 nucleotides agree with TRBD1. Losses at the gene ends were 0 bases for V and 4 bases for J; bases not matched to a gene: 4. Germline V gene data show CDR1 as ENHRY and CDR2 as SYGVKD. The CDR3 is made up of 15 amino acids. CDR3 nucleotide sequence: TGTGCCATCAGTGAGTCGAGCCAGGGGGCCACTGAAGCTTTCTTT. This translates into CAISESSQGATEAFF.

The CDR3 coding sequence is TGTGCCAGCAGAGGACAGGGGGGAGGGGAAAAACTGTTTTTT. Its translation: CASRGQGGGEKLFF. The chain links TRBV28 to TRBJ1-4, with 10 bases fitting TRBD1. The CDR3 spans 14 residues. From germline, CDR1 is MDHEN and CDR2 SYDVKM. V gave up 6 bases and J gave up 8 bases; unmatched junction bases: 6.

The rearrangement uses TRBV7-2 and TRBJ1-2; TRBD1 might be the D (5 bases). Trimming removed 5 bases from V and 5 bases from J, with 18 bases in between. From germline, CDR1 is SGHTA and CDR2 FQGNSA. The CDR3 consists of 15 residues. DNA for the CDR3: TGTGCCAGCAGCCACCCGGACACTGGAGGATATGGCTACACCTTC. Protein product: CASSHPDTGGYGYTF. The full variable domain, with the rest looked up from reference TRBV7-2 and TRBJ1-2, is GAGVSQSPSNKVTEKGKDVELRCDPISGHTALYWYRQSLGQGLEFLIYFQGNSAPDKSGLPSDRFSAERTGGSVSTLTIQRTQQEDSAVYLCASSHPDTGGYGYTFGSGTRLTVV.

V gene TRBV30 combines with J gene TRBJ1-1; D remains unclear. Per the germline V gene, CDR1 is GTSNPN and CDR2 is SVGIG (reference sequence). V was clipped by 6 bases and J by 3 bases, with 8 bases between them. The CDR3 runs 11 residues. The CDR3 is CACVRHTEAFF. Written as DNA, the CDR3 is TGTGCCTGCGTAAGGCACACTGAAGCTTTCTTT.

The chain employs TRBV29-1 and TRBJ1-2; D remains unclear. Looked up from germline, CDR1 is SQVTM and CDR2 is ANQGSEA. V lost 3 bases and J 4 bases, leaving 12 bases between the germline ends. The CDR3 is made up of 13 amino acids. The CDR3 is CSVEMVRSYGYTF. The CDR3 nucleotides are TGCAGCGTTGAGATGGTGAGAAGCTATGGCTACACCTTC.

The V call is TRBV5-1, the J call TRBJ1-3; TRBD1 might be the D (5 bases). CDR1 SGHRS and CDR2 YFSETQ come from the germline V gene. The ends were cut back, 0 bases at V and 2 bases at J, with 6 bases in the middle. This CDR3 comprises 14 residues. The CDR3 is CASSLDRTGNTIYF. The DNA for the CDR3 is TGCGCCAGCAGCTTGGACAGGACTGGAAACACCATATATTTT.

The chain is built from TRBV11-2 and TRBJ1-1; D is unresolved. This CDR3 spans 13 amino acids. Germline CDR1 is SGHAT and CDR2 is FQNNGV. Between the trimmed V and J ends, which lost 2 bases and 0 bases, there was a span of 4 bases. The CDR3 protein is CASSLQMNTEAFF. CDR3 coding DNA: TGTGCCAGCAGCTTACAGATGAACACTGAAGCTTTCTTT.

V is TRBV28 and J is TRBJ1-4; no clear D gene. Trimming cost V 6 bases and J 8 bases, with 16 bases left between them. The CDR3 extends over 14 amino acids. Germline-derived CDR1 and CDR2 are MDHEN and SYDVKM. In DNA form, the CDR3 reads TGTGCCAGCAGAACGCCCATATCGGGAGAAAAACTGTTTTTT. It translates to CASRTPISGEKLFF.

The rearrangement uses TRBV11-3 and TRBJ1-3; D gene uncertain. V was pared by 5 bases and J by 2 bases, with 16 bases between. The CDR3 sequence is 16 residues long. The V gene's germline CDR1 is SGHNT and CDR2 YENEEA. The CDR3 bases are TGTGCCAGCAGCCCACAACCAGGCGGCACTGGAAACACCATATATTTT. It is translated as CASSPQPGGTGNTIYF.

Regarding this clone: This CDR3 is also generated by other DNA sequences in the sample. The chain links TRBV18 to TRBJ1-2, with D possibly matching TRBD1 (5 bases). The CDR3 sequence is 17 residues long. The V end was cut by 3 bases, the J end by 2 bases, with 19 bases between. Germline CDR1 reads KGHSH; CDR2 reads LQKENI. CDR3 residues: CASSPPAPGGANYGYTF. In DNA form, the CDR3 reads TGTGCCAGCTCACCGCCGGCCCCCGGTGGGGCGAACTATGGCTACACCTTC. Variable domain in full (rest from reference TRBV18 and TRBJ1-2): NAGVMQNPRHLVRRRGQEARLRCSPMKGHSHVYWYRQLPEEGLKFMVYLQKENIIDESGMPKERFSAEFPKEGPSILRIQQVVRGDSAAYFCASSPPAPGGANYGYTFGSGTRLTVV.

V is TRBV7-2 and J is TRBJ1-5, with unresolved D. V lost 6 bases to trimming and J lost 6 bases, with 12 bases between them. The CDR3 sequence is 13 residues long. In germline, CDR1 is SGHTA, CDR2 FQGNSA. DNA of the CDR3: TGTGCCAGCAGTTCGGATCGTTTTCAGCCCCAGCATTTT. Residues: CASSSDRFQPQHF. Full variable domain (missing parts from reference TRBV7-2 and TRBJ1-5): GAGVSQSPSNKVTEKGKDVELRCDPISGHTALYWYRQSLGQGLEFLIYFQGNSAPDKSGLPSDRFSAERTGGSVSTLTIQRTQQEDSAVYLCASSSDRFQPQHFGDGTRLSIL.

Notes on this clone: Different DNA sequences within this sample yield the same CDR3. V is TRBV9 and J is TRBJ1-2, with D possibly TRBD1 on 5 matching bases. Germline V gene lookup returns CDR1 SGDLS and CDR2 YYNGEE. The CDR3 consists of 12 residues. Trimming left V 0 bases short and J 5 bases short, with 5 bases between. In DNA, the CDR3 is TGTGCCAGCAGCGTAGAGGGGTATGGCTACACCTTC. This gives the protein CASSVEGYGYTF. Full variable domain (missing parts from reference TRBV9 and TRBJ1-2): DSGVTQTPKHLITATGQRVTLRCSPRSGDLSVYWYQQSLDQGLQFLIQYYNGEERAKGNILERFSAQQFPDLHSELNLSSLELGDSALYFCASSVEGYGYTFGSGTRLTVV.

The chain recombines TRBV10-3 with TRBJ1-5; D is unresolved. Germline V gene lookup returns CDR1 ENHRY and CDR2 SYGVKD. The CDR3 spans 14 residues. The V and J ends lost 5 bases and 4 bases respectively, with 12 bases between them. In DNA form, the CDR3 reads TGTGCCATCAGTAGTTGGGAAGCGAATCAGCCCCAGCATTTT. Its translation: CAISSWEANQPQHF.